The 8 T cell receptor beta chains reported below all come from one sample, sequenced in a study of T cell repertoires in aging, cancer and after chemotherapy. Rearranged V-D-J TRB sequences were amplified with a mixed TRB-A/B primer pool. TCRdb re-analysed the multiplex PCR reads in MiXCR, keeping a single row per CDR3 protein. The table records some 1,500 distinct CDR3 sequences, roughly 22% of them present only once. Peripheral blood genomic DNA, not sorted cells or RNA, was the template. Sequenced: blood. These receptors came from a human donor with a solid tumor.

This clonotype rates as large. The CDR3 loop is CASSDWDTGELFF. DNA for the CDR3: TGTGCCAGCAGTGACTGGGACACCGGGGAGCTGTTTTTT. This chain connects TRBV6-4 to TRBJ2-2; D not resolved. Between the trimmed V and J ends, which lost 1 base and 3 bases, there was a span of 3 bases. CDR3 length: 13 residues. From germline, CDR1 is MRHNA and CDR2 SNTAGT.

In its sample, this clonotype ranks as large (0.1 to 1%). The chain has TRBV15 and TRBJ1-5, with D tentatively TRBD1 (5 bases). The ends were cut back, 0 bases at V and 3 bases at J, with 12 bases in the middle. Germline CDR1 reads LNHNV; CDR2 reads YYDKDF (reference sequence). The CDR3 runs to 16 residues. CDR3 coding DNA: TGTGCCACCAGCAGAGATCATATCGGGGCCAATCAGCCCCAGCATTTT. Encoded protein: CATSRDHIGANQPQHF.

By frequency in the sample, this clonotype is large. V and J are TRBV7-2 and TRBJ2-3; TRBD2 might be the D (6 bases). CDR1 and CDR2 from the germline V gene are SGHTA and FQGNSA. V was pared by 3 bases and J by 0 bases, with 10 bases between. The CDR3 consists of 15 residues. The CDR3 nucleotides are TGTGCCAGCAGCTTCGACGGGGGAAGCACAGATACGCAGTATTTT. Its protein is CASSFDGGSTDTQYF. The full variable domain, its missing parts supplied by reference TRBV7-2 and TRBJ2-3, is GAGVSQSPSNKVTEKGKDVELRCDPISGHTALYWYRQSLGQGLEFLIYFQGNSAPDKSGLPSDRFSAERTGGSVSTLTIQRTQQEDSAVYLCASSFDGGSTDTQYFGPGTRLTVL.

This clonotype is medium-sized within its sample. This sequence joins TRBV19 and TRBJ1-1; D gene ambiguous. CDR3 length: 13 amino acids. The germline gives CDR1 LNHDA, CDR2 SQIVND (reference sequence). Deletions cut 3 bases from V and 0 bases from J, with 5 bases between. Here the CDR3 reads CASSIVVNTEAFF. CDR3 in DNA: TGTGCCAGTAGTATTGTGGTGAACACTGAAGCTTTCTTT.

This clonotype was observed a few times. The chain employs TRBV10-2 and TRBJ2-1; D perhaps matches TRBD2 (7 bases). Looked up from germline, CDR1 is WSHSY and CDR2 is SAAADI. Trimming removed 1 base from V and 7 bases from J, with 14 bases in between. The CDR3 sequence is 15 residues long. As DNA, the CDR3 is TGCGCCAGCAGTGAGTTGGGGGGGGGCTTGAATGAGCAGTTCTTC. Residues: CASSELGGGLNEQFF.

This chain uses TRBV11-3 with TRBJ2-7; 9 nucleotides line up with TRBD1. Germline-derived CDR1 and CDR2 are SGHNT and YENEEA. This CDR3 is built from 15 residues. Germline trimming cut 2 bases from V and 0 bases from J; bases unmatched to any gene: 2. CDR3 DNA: TGTGCCAGCAGCTTAACAGGGGGCCCCTCCTACGAGCAGTACTTC. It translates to CASSLTGGPSYEQYF.

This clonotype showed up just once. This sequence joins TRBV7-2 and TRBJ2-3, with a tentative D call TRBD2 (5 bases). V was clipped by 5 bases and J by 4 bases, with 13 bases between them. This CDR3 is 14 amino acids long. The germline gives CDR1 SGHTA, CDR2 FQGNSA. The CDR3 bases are TGTGCCAGCAGCCTCCTGAGGGTCGCAGATACGCAGTATTTT. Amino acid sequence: CASSLLRVADTQYF.

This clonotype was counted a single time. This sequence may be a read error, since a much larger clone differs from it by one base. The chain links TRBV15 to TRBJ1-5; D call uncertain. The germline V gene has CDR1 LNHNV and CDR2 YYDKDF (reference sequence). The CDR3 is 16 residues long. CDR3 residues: CATCRETPASRQPQHF. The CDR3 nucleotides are TGTGCCACCTGCAGAGAGACACCGGCGTCAAGGCAGCCCCAGCATTTT.